Listed below are T cell receptor beta chains from one sample, sequenced in a study of cytomegalovirus exposure and HLA in healthy donors. Method: immunoSEQ multiplex PCR; TCRdb's copy keeps in-frame clones and lacks some. Counted here are about 35,000 clones, roughly 76% occurring once; the ten biggest clones make up approximately 8.9%. The sequenced sample consisted of PBMCs. The source is a woman under 40 in good health and CMV-seropositive. Each CDR3 is given with its conserved first and last residue. Each record gives: V gene, J gene, CDR3 protein.

TRBV7-6,TRBJ1-3,CASSLEGTGIGNTIYF
TRBV5-1,TRBJ1-6,CASSLGSYSYNSPLHF
TRBV5-1,TRBJ1-4,CASSSAPGADEKLFF
TRBV6-5,TRBJ1-2,CASSYGTEASYGYTF
TRBV10-3,TRBJ2-5,CAISVGTVQETQYF
TRBV30,TRBJ2-7,CAWGGIYRYELYF
TRBV11-3,TRBJ2-1,CASSLAGGPDKQFF
TRBV6-5,TRBJ2-5,CASSSSGRGFEETQYF
TRBV7-2,TRBJ1-2,CAITTGSRGYTF
TRBV6-1,TRBJ1-2,CASSPGGNYGYTF
TRBV6-5,TRBJ1-2,CASSPTGSSYGYPF
TRBV6-6,TRBJ2-2,CASSYSLATGELFF
TRBV18,TRBJ1-3,CASSVGTDGNAIYF
TRBV30,TRBJ1-1,CAWSSGATEAFF
TRBV7-6,TRBJ1-3,CASSLITGDTIYF
TRBV5-3,-,CARSPPRGVYEQYF
TRBV13,TRBJ1-2,CASSTRDSYGYTF
TRBV10-2,TRBJ1-2,CASSSGLTGRGNYGYTF
TRBV2,TRBJ2-5,CASKGDSQETQYF
TRBV20-1,TRBJ2-5,CSSRVSETQYF
TRBV5-1,TRBJ1-5,CASSRTARNQPQHF
TRBV18,TRBJ1-1,CASSPLQGEDTEAFF
TRBV6-6,TRBJ2-5,CASRVSRGSIQETQYF
TRBV2,TRBJ1-4,CASSEALGQNEKLFF
TRBV5-6,TRBJ2-5,CASSFRGGGGETQYF
TRBV7-2,TRBJ2-3,CASSLRSGGASDTQYF
TRBV5-4,TRBJ1-1,CASSLVDRGGTEAFF
TRBV5-5,TRBJ1-4,CASSSLPGGREEKLFF
TRBV10-1,TRBJ1-1,CASRPGQAVNTEAFF
TRBV7-9,TRBJ2-1,CASSLRGGADEQFF
TRBV19,TRBJ1-5,CASSPRGNSNQPQHF
TRBV11-2,TRBJ2-1,CARSQPVAGGRTEQFF
TRBV12-1,TRBJ1-6,CASSFRHTAAGSPLHF
TRBV2,TRBJ1-2,CASSEVDRAPGGYTF
TRBV19,TRBJ1-5,CAFLPPGDGNNQPQHF
TRBV6-5,TRBJ2-7,CASSHREPGEQYF
TRBV6-1,-,CASSGEDRTATYEQYF
TRBV7-3,TRBJ2-2,CASSSSGSGWTGELFF
TRBV11-2,TRBJ2-1,CASSSGLTNEQFF
TRBV6-5,TRBJ1-6,CASSYSIGQGNSPLHF
TRBV4-2,TRBJ2-7,CASSQAGTGVREQYF
TRBV7-9,TRBJ1-4,CASTPSGLVEKLFF
TRBV19,TRBJ1-5,CASSIAGGQPQHF
TRBV7-8,TRBJ1-5,CASSLAIYDRASNQPQHF